The 31 T cell receptor beta chains given below trace back to one sample, sequenced in a study of vaccination and CD4 T cells after COVID-19. For these TCRs, the target antigens are not known. The assay that was used to sequence DNA from cultured CD4+ T cells was the Oncomine TCR Beta short-read assay. TCRdb analysed the PCR reads with MiXCR anew, one entry per CDR3 protein. The repertoire holds about 21,000 distinct CDR3 sequences, under 70% seen once, with about 8.3% in the top ten. Treatment denoted: roughly ten-day PBMC culture with coronavirus spike peptide pools or control peptides (ViraFEST assay). Source material: CD4+ T cells from blood, cultured in vitro. The receptors here all came from a human donor who had recovered from COVID-19.

The rearrangement uses TRBV4-1 and TRBJ2-7; TRBD2 aligns across 8 bases. The germline gives CDR1 MGHRA, CDR2 YSYEKL. This CDR3 spans 14 amino acids. Germline trimming cut 3 bases from V and 5 bases from J; bases unmatched to any gene: 6. The CDR3 is CASSQPGLGDEQYF. The DNA for the CDR3 is TGCGCCAGCAGCCAGCCGGGACTAGGAGACGAGCAGTACTTC.

The chain combines TRBV6-1 with TRBJ1-5; D may be TRBD1 (6 bases). The CDR3 has 15 amino acids. Germline-derived CDR1 and CDR2 are MNHNS and SASEGT. V lost 6 bases and J 6 bases, leaving 18 bases between the germline ends. Written as DNA, the CDR3 is TGTGCCAGCAGCCTAGGCGGGGGCTCCGGTCAGCCCCAGCATTTT. Translating it yields CASSLGGGSGQPQHF.

This clonotype was detected only once. The V call is TRBV19, the J call TRBJ1-5; 10 nucleotides match TRBD1. Germline CDR1 reads LNHDA; CDR2 reads SQIVND (reference sequence). This CDR3 comprises 15 residues. V dropped 6 bases and J dropped 1; count of bases not matched to a gene: 3. The CDR3 coding sequence is TGTGCCAGTAGCAGGGACAGGGGAAGCAATCAGCCCCAGCATTTT. Translated, it gives CASSRDRGSNQPQHF.

The chain employs TRBV10-2 and TRBJ2-3, with 9 bases identical to TRBD2. The CDR3 runs to 14 residues. The V and J ends lost 6 bases and 4 bases, in that order; junction bases with no gene match: 5. CDR1 WSHSY and CDR2 SAAADI come from the germline V gene. The CDR3 bases are TGCGCCAGCAGCAGGGGACTAGCCTCAGATACGCAGTATTTT. Amino acid sequence: CASSRGLASDTQYF.

Only a few counts were recorded for this clonotype. The chain recombines TRBV7-9 with TRBJ1-2; TRBD1 matches at 7 bases. The V gene end was trimmed by 2 bases and the J gene end by 4 bases; junction bases not matched to a gene: 13. Per the germline V gene, CDR1 is SEHNR and CDR2 is FQNEAQ (reference sequence). The CDR3 is 17 residues long. DNA of the CDR3: TGTGCCAGCAGCTTATTCCTTATACAGGGGTATCGCTATGGCTACACCTTC. Protein: CASSLFLIQGYRYGYTF.

This chain joins TRBV6-1 and TRBJ1-3, with D perhaps TRBD1 (5 bases). The CDR3 covers 15 residues. V was clipped by 2 bases and J by 0 bases, with 8 bases between them. Germline assignment: CDR1 MNHNS and CDR2 SASEGT. CDR3 amino acids: CASSEQGRSGNTIYF. The DNA of the CDR3 is TGTGCCAGCAGTGAACAGGGCCGCTCTGGAAACACCATATATTTT.

This clonotype occurred a few times. The chain recombines TRBV27 with TRBJ1-2; TRBD1 is a possible D gene (6 bases). Trimming pared 5 bases from V and 5 bases from J, leaving 21 bases between. CDR3 length equals 16 residues. Germline V gene sequence: CDR1 MNHEY, CDR2 SMNVEV (reference sequence). The CDR3 sequence is CASSGRNLRGKYGYTF. CDR3 sequence (DNA): TGTGCCAGCAGTGGTAGAAACCTCAGGGGCAAATATGGCTACACCTTC.

This chain joins TRBV19 and TRBJ2-2, with 7 nucleotides matching TRBD1. The CDR3 has 16 amino acids. Per germline, CDR1 LNHDA and CDR2 SQIVND (reference sequence). J gave up 0 bases and V 7 bases, and 8 bases lay outside the gene matches. The CDR3: CASKATGQSNTGELFF. DNA of the CDR3: TGTGCCAGTAAGGCCACGGGACAGTCGAACACCGGGGAGCTGTTTTTT.

The J gene is TRBJ2-2, the V gene TRBV6-2 or TRBV6-3; TRBD1 agrees at 7 bases. The germline V gene has CDR1 MNHEY and CDR2 SVGEGT. V was pared by 7 bases and J by 9 bases, with 11 bases of the junction left unmatched. This CDR3 region has 14 residues. The DNA of the CDR3 is TGTGCCAGCATTACGACAGGGTATGGCCGGGAGCTGTTTTTT. It yields the protein CASITTGYGRELFF.

This chain joins TRBV28 and TRBJ2-6; TRBD1 aligns across 7 bases. Per the germline V gene, CDR1 is MDHEN and CDR2 is SYDVKM. The CDR3 runs 15 residues. V shed 6 bases and J 2 bases; nucleotides not matched to a gene: 4. The CDR3 here is CASSRGGAGANVLTF. The CDR3 coding sequence is TGTGCCAGCAGCCGAGGGGGCGCTGGGGCCAACGTCCTGACTTTC.

V is TRBV7-8 and J is TRBJ2-7, with unresolved D. The CDR3 consists of 14 residues. Deletions cut 3 bases from V and 5 bases from J, with 14 bases between. Germline V CDR1 and CDR2: SGHVS, FQNEAQ. CDR3 amino acids: CASSLSRSTHEQYF. CDR3 sequence (DNA): TGTGCCAGCAGCTTGTCTAGATCCACCCACGAGCAGTACTTC.

This clonotype was observed a handful of times. The chain links TRBV10-3 to TRBJ2-4; D is perhaps TRBD2 (6 bases). The V gene lost 6 bases and the J gene lost 0 bases, with 12 bases spanning the gap. The CDR3 is 15 amino acids. CDR1 is ENHRY and CDR2 is SYGVKD in the germline V gene. This chain's CDR3 is CAIRPSGVAKNIQYF. CDR3 DNA: TGTGCCATCAGACCCTCGGGGGTAGCCAAAAACATTCAGTACTTC.

The gene calls are TRBV11-2 and TRBJ1-2, with TRBD1 matching over 12 bases. The V segment lost 5 bases and the J segment 7 bases; nucleotides outside the gene matches: 8. The V gene's germline CDR1 is SGHAT and CDR2 FQNNGV. The CDR3 consists of 15 residues. CDR3 sequence (DNA): TGTGCCAGCAGCGTACACGGGGACAGGGGGCTTGGCTACACCTTC. The encoded protein is CASSVHGDRGLGYTF.

The rearrangement links TRBV7-2 to TRBJ1-2, with D unresolved. Germline CDR1 and CDR2: SGHTA and FQGNSA. V shed 1 base and J shed 0 bases, with 6 bases lying between them. The CDR3 totals 14 residues. DNA for the CDR3: TGTGCCAGCAGCTTAGACAGCGCTAACTATGGCTACACCTTC. It encodes CASSLDSANYGYTF.

CDR3 nucleotide sequence: TGTGCCAGCAGCCACCGGGACCCGGGGACCCTCCACTTT. Translated, it gives CASSHRDPGTLHF. The chain is built from TRBV6-1 and TRBJ1-6, with TRBD1 as a possible D gene (5 bases). Trimming pared 6 bases from V and 14 bases from J, leaving 17 bases between. Germline CDR1 reads MNHNS; CDR2 reads SASEGT. The CDR3 is made up of 13 amino acids.

The rearrangement joins TRBV6-5 to TRBJ2-5; D is perhaps TRBD1 (6 bases). Germline CDR1 and CDR2: MNHEY and SVGAGI. The CDR3 length is 15 residues. Trimming pared 0 bases from V and 3 bases from J, leaving 11 bases between. The CDR3 is CASSYSRGKKETQYF. CDR3 in DNA: TGTGCCAGCAGTTACTCGAGGGGGAAAAAAGAGACCCAGTACTTC.

V gene TRBV6-2 or TRBV6-3 combines with J gene TRBJ1-2; D not resolved. Germline CDR1 reads MNHEY; CDR2 reads SVGEGT. The CDR3 is 15 amino acids. V was trimmed by 6 bases and J by 8 bases, leaving 22 bases between them. The CDR3 bases are TGTGCCAGCAGCAAAAACGGGTCAGGAGGCCGGGGCTACACCTTC. This gives the protein CASSKNGSGGRGYTF.

This sequence joins TRBV10-3 and TRBJ1-6; tentatively, D is TRBD1 (5 bases). Trimming pared 6 bases from V and 10 bases from J, leaving 13 bases between. The V gene's germline CDR1 is ENHRY and CDR2 SYGVKD. The CDR3 is 13 amino acids. The CDR3 reads CAIRGVLRSPLHF. The CDR3, as DNA: TGTGCCATCAGAGGGGTCTTGCGGTCACCCCTCCACTTT.

The chain is built from TRBV28 and TRBJ1-1; D uncertain. The ends were cut back, 4 bases at V and 1 base at J, with 10 bases in the middle. Per the germline V gene, CDR1 is MDHEN and CDR2 is SYDVKM. The CDR3 runs 14 residues. Here the CDR3 reads CASSSGSPNTEAFF. CDR3 in DNA: TGTGCCAGCAGTTCCGGGTCCCCGAACACTGAAGCTTTCTTT.

As DNA, the CDR3 is TGCGCCAGCAGCCAAACCGGGACAGGGCTTTCACCCCTCCACTTT. Its protein is CASSQTGTGLSPLHF. This chain uses TRBV4-3 with TRBJ1-6, with TRBD1 identical over 9 bases. The CDR3 sequence is 15 residues long. CDR1 is LGHNA and CDR2 is YSLEER in the germline V gene. V was pared by 2 bases and J by 9 bases, with 5 bases of the junction left unmatched.

The chain is built from TRBV4-1 and TRBJ2-1; tentatively, D is TRBD1 or TRBD2 (5 bases each). Trimming removed 0 bases from V and 3 bases from J, with 15 bases in between. The CDR3 covers 17 residues. CDR1 is MGHRA and CDR2 is YSYEKL in the germline V gene. The CDR3 DNA reads TGCGCCAGCAGCCAAGATCCAACCGGGACCCTCTACAATGAGCAGTTCTTC. Protein sequence: CASSQDPTGTLYNEQFF.

V usage is TRBV7-9 and J usage is TRBJ1-1; TRBD1 matches 7 bases. The CDR3 spans 13 residues. Germline loops: CDR1 SEHNR, CDR2 FQNEAQ (reference sequence). J gave up 11 bases and V 5 bases, and 11 bases lay outside the gene matches. CDR3 loop: CASSRDSPAVAFF. CDR3 DNA sequence: TGTGCCAGCAGCCGGGACAGCCCGGCGGTCGCTTTCTTT.

V is TRBV6-5 and J is TRBJ1-1; no clear D. The CDR3 contains 15 residues. Per germline, CDR1 MNHEY and CDR2 SVGAGI. V was trimmed by 0 bases and J by 6 bases, leaving 14 bases between them. In nucleotides, the CDR3 is TGTGCCAGCAGTTACTCTAGGGTGGCGAGCTCTGAAGCTTTCTTT. It codes for CASSYSRVASSEAFF.

This chain uses TRBV20-1 with TRBJ1-2; weak D call: TRBD1 (5 bases). Germline CDR1 and CDR2: DFQATT and SNEGSKA (reference sequence). The CDR3 consists of 19 residues. V was cut by 0 bases and J by 2 bases, with 25 bases left in between. CDR3 protein: CSARDDRKGRAKSNYGYTF. For the CDR3, the DNA is TGCAGTGCTAGAGATGACCGGAAGGGACGAGCAAAATCCAACTATGGCTACACCTTC.

This clonotype was counted only a few times. The V call is TRBV12-3 or TRBV12-4, the J call TRBJ1-5; D is perhaps TRBD1 (5 bases). V was shortened by 0 bases and J by 4 bases, with 16 bases between the two germline ends. The CDR3 has 17 residues. For the CDR3, the DNA is TGTGCCAGCAGTTTAGCAGGATCCGGGGCGCGGAATCAGCCCCAGCATTTT. Translating gives CASSLAGSGARNQPQHF.

This chain links TRBV6-2 or TRBV6-3 with TRBJ1-1; a possible D gene is TRBD1 (5 bases). V lost 0 bases and J 0 bases, leaving 14 bases between the germline ends. CDR1 MNHEY and CDR2 SVGEGT come from the germline V gene. The length of the CDR3 is 17 residues. DNA for the CDR3: TGTGCCAGCAGTTACTCGACCGTGTGGGGGATGAACACTGAAGCTTTCTTT. Protein sequence: CASSYSTVWGMNTEAFF.

This clonotype was detected a few times. V gene TRBV7-2 combines with J gene TRBJ2-2; maybe TRBD1 (6 bases). CDR3 size: 17 residues. Germline lookup yields CDR1 SGHTA and CDR2 FQGNSA. The V gene lost 5 bases and the J gene lost 1 base, with 17 bases spanning the gap. CDR3 sequence (DNA): TGTGCCAGCAGCCCGAGACTGGGGGCTGGGAACACCGGGGAGCTGTTTTTT. The encoded protein is CASSPRLGAGNTGELFF.

The CDR3, as DNA: TGCGCCAGCAGTCAATCAGGGTTATGGGATACGCAGTATTTT. It specifies CASSQSGLWDTQYF. V gene TRBV23-1 combines with J gene TRBJ2-3; D is unclear. TRBV23-1 is classed as an ORF, of uncertain function. The ends were cut back, 0 bases at V and 6 bases at J, with 10 bases in the middle. The CDR3 length is 14 residues.

The CDR3 nucleotides are TGTGCCAGCAGCTTGAACCGAGGTGGTGTGAGTGGCTACACCTTC. The encoded protein is CASSLNRGGVSGYTF. The rearrangement joins TRBV7-9 to TRBJ1-2; D ambiguous. The CDR3 has 15 amino acids. Looked up from germline, CDR1 is SEHNR and CDR2 is FQNEAQ (reference sequence). With 3 bases removed from V and 7 bases from J, the gap between germline ends came to 18 bases.

The chain employs TRBV11-2 and TRBJ2-6; possible D gene TRBD2, 6 bases. The CDR3 is 15 residues long. V was shortened by 3 bases and J by 3 bases, with 9 bases between the two germline ends. Germline values: CDR1 SGHAT, CDR2 FQNNGV. The CDR3 DNA sequence: TGTGCCAGCAGCTTCATCGGGGGTGGGGCCAACGTCCTGACTTTC. It is translated as CASSFIGGGANVLTF.

The chain employs TRBV6-1 and TRBJ2-1, with D possibly matching TRBD1 (6 bases). Trimming stripped 5 bases from V and 0 bases from J, with 11 bases between. Germline assignment: CDR1 MNHNS and CDR2 SASEGT. This CDR3 comprises 15 residues. As DNA, the CDR3 is TGTGCCAGCAGTAAAACAGGGAGCTCCTACAATGAGCAGTTCTTC. Translating it yields CASSKTGSSYNEQFF.